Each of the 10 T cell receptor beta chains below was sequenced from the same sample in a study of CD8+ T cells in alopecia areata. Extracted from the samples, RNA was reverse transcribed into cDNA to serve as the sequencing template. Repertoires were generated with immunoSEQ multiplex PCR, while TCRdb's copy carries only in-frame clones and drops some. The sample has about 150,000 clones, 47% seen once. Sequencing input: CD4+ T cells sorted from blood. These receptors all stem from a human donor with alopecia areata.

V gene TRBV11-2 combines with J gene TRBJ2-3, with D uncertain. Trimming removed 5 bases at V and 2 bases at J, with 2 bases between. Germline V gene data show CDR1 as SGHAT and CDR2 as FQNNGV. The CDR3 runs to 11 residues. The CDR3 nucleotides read TGTGCCAGCAGCCTCACAGATACGCAGTATTTT. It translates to CASSLTDTQYF.

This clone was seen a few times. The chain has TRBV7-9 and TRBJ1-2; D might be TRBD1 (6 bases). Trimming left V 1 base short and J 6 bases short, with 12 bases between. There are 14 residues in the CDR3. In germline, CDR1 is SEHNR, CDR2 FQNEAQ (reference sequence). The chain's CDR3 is CASSLVSGADGYTF. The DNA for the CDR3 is TGTGCCAGCAGCTTAGTATCAGGGGCGGATGGCTACACCTTC.

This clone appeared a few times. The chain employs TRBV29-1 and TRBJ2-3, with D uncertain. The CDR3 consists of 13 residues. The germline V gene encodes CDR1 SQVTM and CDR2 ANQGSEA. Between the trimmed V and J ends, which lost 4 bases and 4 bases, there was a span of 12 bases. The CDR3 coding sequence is TGCAGCGTTGGTACGCGAATCGCAGATACGCAGTATTTT. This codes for CSVGTRIADTQYF.

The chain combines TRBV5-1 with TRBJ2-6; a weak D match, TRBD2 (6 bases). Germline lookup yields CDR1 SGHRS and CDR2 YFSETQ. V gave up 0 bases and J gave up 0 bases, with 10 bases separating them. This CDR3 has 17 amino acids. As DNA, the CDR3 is TGCGCCAGCAGCTTGGTTGTGGGGGGCTCTGGGGCCAACGTCCTGACTTTC. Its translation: CASSLVVGGSGANVLTF.

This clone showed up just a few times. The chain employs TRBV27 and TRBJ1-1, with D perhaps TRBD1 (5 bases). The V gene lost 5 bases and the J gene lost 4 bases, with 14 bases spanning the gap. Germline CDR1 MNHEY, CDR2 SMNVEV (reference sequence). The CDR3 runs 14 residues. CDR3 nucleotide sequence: TGTGCCAGCAGTGTTCGAGGGGTTTCCACTGAAGCTTTCTTT. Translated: CASSVRGVSTEAFF.

The CDR3 sequence: CASSKREQFF. Written as DNA, the CDR3 is TGTGCCAGCAGCAAGCGGGAGCAGTTCTTC. V gene TRBV7-9 combines with J gene TRBJ2-1; perhaps TRBD2 as D (5 bases). From germline, CDR1 is SEHNR and CDR2 FQNEAQ (reference sequence). The CDR3 is 10 residues long. V lost 5 bases to trimming and J lost 10 bases, with 6 bases between them.

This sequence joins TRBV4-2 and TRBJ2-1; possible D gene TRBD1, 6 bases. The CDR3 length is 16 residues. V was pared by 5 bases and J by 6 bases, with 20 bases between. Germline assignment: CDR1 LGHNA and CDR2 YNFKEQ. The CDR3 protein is CASSYDAGAAINEQFF. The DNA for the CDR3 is TGTGCCAGCAGCTACGATGCAGGGGCCGCGATCAATGAGCAGTTCTTC.

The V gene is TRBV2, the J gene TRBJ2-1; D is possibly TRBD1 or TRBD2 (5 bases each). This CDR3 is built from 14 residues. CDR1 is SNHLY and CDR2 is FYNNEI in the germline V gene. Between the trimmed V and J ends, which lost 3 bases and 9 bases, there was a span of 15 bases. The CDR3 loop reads CASSDTGTAVEQFF. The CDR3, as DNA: TGTGCCAGCAGTGATACTGGGACGGCCGTTGAGCAGTTCTTC. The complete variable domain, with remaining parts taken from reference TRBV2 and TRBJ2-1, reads EPEVTQTPSHQVTQMGQEVILRCVPISNHLYFYWYRQILGQKVEFLVSFYNNEISEKSEIFDDQFSVERPDGSNFTLKIRSTKLEDSAMYFCASSDTGTAVEQFFGPGTRLTVL.

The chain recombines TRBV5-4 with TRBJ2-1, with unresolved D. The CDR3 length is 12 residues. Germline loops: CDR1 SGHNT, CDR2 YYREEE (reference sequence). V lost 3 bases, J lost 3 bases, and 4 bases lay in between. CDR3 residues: CASSWFYNEQFF. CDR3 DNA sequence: TGTGCCAGCAGCTGGTTCTACAATGAGCAGTTCTTC.

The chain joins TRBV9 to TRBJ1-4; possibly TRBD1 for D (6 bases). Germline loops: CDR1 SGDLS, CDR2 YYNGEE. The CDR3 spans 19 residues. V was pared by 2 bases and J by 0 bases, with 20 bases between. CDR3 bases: TGTGCCAGCAGCGTTCCCAGGGGACTCAGAACTGCAACTAATGAAAAACTGTTTTTT. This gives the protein CASSVPRGLRTATNEKLFF.